This TCR beta chain came from a study of tumour-infiltrating T cells in Burkitt lymphoma. This clone occurred a few times. The protocol was immunoSEQ multiplex PCR, while the TCRdb copy is restricted to in-frame clones and leaves out a portion. The table has around 13,000 clones, 85% seen once; the top ten hold less than 1.5%. Looked up from germline, CDR1 is SGHRS and CDR2 is YFSETQ. V dropped 4 bases and J dropped 5; count of bases not matched to a gene: 6. The CDR3 length is 16 residues. V gene TRBV5-1 combines with J gene TRBJ2-3; 14 bases line up with TRBD2. The TCR originated in a human donor with diffuse large B-cell lymphoma. Sample: tumor tissue. The DNA of the CDR3 is TGCGCCAGCAGCCCTGGACTAGCGGGAGGTCGAGATACGCAGTATTTT. This gives the protein CASSPGLAGGRDTQYF.